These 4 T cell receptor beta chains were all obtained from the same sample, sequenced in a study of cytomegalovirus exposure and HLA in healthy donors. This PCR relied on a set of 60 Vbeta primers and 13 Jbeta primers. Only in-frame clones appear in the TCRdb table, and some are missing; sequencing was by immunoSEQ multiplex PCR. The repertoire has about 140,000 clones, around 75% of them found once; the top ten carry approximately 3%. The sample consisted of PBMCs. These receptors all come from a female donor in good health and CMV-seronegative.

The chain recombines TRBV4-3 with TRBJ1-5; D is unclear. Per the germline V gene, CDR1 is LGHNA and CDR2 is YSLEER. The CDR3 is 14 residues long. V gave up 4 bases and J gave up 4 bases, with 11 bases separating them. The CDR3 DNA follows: TGCGCCAGCAGCCCGTATTTATATAATCAGCCCCAGCATTTT. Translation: CASSPYLYNQPQHF.

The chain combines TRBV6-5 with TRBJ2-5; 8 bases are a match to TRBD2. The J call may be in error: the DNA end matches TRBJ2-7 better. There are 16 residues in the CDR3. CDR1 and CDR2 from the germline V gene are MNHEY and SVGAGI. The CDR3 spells CASSYGSGGPSYEQYF. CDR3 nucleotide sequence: TGTGCCAGCAGTTACGGGAGCGGGGGCCCTTCCTACGAGCAGTACTTC.

The CDR3 loop is CASSLAAGFDEQFF. For the CDR3, the DNA is TGCGCCAGCAGCTTGGCGGCAGGGTTCGATGAGCAGTTCTTC. The chain is built from TRBV5-1 and TRBJ2-1; D is possibly TRBD1 (5 bases). Germline V lookup: CDR1 SGHRS, CDR2 YFSETQ. The CDR3 consists of 14 residues. The germline V and J ends were trimmed by 0 bases and 8 bases, with 12 bases remaining between them.

The CDR3 spells CASRPGTGKTYGYTF. CDR3 nucleotide sequence: TGTGCCAGTAGACCGGGGACAGGCAAAACCTATGGCTACACCTTC. This rearrangement joins TRBV19 to TRBJ1-2, with TRBD1 identical over 8 bases. Germline lookup yields CDR1 LNHDA and CDR2 SQIVND (reference sequence). The CDR3 runs to 15 residues. The trim removed 6 bases at V and 4 bases at J, leaving 10 bases unmatched.